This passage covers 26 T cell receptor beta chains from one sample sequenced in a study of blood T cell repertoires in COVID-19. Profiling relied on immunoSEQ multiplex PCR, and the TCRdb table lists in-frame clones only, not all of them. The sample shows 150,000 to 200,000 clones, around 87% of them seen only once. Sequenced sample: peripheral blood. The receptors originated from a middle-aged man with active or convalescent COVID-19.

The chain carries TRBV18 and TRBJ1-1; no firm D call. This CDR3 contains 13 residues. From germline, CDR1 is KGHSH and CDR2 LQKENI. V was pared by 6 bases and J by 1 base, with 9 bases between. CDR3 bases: TGTGCCAGCTCCCTTGACAAGAACACTGAAGCTTTCTTT. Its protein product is CASSLDKNTEAFF.

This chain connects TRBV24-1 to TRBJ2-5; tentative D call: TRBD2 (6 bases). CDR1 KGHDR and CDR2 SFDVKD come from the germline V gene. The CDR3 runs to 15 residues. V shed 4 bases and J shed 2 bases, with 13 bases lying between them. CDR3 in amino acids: CATSDAGRTQETQYF. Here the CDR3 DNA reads TGTGCCACCAGTGACGCGGGACGGACACAAGAGACCCAGTACTTC.

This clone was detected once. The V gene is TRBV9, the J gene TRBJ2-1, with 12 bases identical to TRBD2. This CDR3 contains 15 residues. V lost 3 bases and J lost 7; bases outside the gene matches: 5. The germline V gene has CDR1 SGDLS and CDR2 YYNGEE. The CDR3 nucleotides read TGTGCCAGCAGCGCTCTACTAGCGGGGGGTAATGAGCAGTTCTTC. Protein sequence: CASSALLAGGNEQFF.

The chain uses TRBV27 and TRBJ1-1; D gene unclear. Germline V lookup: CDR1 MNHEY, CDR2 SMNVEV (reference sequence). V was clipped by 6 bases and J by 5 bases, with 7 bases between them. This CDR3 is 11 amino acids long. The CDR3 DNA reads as TGTGCCAGCAGGAGAGGGACTGAAGCTTTCTTT. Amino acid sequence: CASRRGTEAFF.

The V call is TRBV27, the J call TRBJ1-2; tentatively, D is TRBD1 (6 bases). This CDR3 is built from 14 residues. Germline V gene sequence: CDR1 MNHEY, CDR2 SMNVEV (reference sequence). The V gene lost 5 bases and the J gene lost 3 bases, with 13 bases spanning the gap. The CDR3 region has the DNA TGTGCCAGCAGTCCCGAAGGACAGTACTATGGCTACACCTTC. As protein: CASSPEGQYYGYTF.

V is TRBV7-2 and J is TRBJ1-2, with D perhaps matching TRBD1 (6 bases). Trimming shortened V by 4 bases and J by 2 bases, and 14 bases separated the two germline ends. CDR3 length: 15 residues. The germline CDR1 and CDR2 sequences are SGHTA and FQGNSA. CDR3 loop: CASSSTPGANYGYTF. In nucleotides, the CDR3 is TGTGCCAGCAGCTCTACCCCAGGGGCCAACTATGGCTACACCTTC.

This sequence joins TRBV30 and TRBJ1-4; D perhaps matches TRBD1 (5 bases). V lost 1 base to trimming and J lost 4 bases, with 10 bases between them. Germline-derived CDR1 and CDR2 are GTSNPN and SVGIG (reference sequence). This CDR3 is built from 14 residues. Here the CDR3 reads CAWSAAGGNEKLFF. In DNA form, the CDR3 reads TGTGCCTGGAGTGCCGCGGGGGGTAATGAAAAACTGTTTTTT.

CDR3 amino acids: CATHPLLAEGTDTQYF. The CDR3 nucleotides are TGTGCCACCCATCCCCTATTAGCGGAGGGCACAGATACGCAGTATTTT. This chain links TRBV28 with TRBJ2-3; a weak D match, TRBD2 (6 bases). CDR1 is MDHEN and CDR2 is SYDVKM in the germline V gene. Between the trimmed V and J ends, which lost 10 bases and 1 base, there was a span of 21 bases. This CDR3 has 16 amino acids.

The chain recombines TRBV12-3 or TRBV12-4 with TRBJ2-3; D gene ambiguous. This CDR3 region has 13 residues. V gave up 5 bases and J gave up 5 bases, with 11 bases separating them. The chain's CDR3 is CASSLRSVDTQYF. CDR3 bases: TGTGCCAGCAGTCTACGTAGTGTAGATACGCAGTATTTT.

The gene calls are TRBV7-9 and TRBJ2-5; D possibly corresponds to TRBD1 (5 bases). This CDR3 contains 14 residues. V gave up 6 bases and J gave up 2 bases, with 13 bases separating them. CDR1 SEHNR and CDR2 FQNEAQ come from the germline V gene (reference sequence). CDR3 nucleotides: TGTGCCAGCAGTCAACGTTCAGGGCAAGAGACCCAGTACTTC. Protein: CASSQRSGQETQYF.

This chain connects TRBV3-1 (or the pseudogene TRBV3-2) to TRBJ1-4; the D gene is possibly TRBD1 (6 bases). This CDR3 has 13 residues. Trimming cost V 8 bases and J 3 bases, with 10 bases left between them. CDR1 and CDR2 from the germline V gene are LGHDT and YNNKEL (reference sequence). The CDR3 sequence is CASSSGANEKLFF. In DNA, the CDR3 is TGTGCCAGCTCCTCAGGGGCTAATGAAAAACTGTTTTTT.

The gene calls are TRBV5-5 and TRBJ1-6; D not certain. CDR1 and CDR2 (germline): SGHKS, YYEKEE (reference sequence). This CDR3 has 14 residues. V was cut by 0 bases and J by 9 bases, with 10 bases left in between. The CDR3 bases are TGTGCCAGCAGCTTGGGACTTGCGGTTTCACCCCTCCACTTT. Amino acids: CASSLGLAVSPLHF.

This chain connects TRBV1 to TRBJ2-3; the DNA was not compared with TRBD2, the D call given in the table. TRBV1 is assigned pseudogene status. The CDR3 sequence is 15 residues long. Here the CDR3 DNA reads TGCACCAGCAGCCAGCGGGGGGGCCGGGGAGATACGCAGTATTTT. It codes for CTSSQRGGRGDTQYF.

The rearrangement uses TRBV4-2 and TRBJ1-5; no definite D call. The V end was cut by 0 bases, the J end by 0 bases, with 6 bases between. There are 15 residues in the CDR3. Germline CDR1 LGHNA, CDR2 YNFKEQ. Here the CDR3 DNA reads TGTGCCAGCAGCCAAGACAGTTATAGCAATCAGCCCCAGCATTTT. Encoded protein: CASSQDSYSNQPQHF.

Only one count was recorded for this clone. CDR3 loop: CASSPIWGSGLADLYNEQFF. The CDR3 nucleotides read TGTGCCAGCAGTCCCATATGGGGGTCCGGGCTAGCGGACTTATACAATGAGCAGTTCTTC. V and J are TRBV28 and TRBJ2-1, with 7 bases that match TRBD2. V was clipped by 5 bases and J by 4 bases; unmatched bases: 23. Germline CDR1 MDHEN, CDR2 SYDVKM. The CDR3 is 20 residues long.

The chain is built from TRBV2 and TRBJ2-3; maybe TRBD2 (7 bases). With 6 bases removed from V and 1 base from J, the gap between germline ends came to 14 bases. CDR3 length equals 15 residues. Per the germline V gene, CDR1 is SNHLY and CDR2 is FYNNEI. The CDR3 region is CASSPDGGRTDTQYF. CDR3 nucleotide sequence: TGTGCCAGCAGCCCCGACGGGGGGCGCACAGATACGCAGTATTTT.

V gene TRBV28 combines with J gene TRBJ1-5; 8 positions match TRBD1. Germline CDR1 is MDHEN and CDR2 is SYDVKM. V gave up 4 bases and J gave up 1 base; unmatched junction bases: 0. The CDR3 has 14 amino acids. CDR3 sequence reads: CASSWTGSNQPQHF. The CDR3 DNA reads TGTGCCAGCAGTTGGACAGGGAGCAATCAGCCCCAGCATTTT.

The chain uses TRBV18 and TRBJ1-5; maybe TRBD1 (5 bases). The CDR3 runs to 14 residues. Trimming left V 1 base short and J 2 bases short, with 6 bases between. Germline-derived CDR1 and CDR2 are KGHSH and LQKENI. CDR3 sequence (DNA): TGTGCCAGCTCACCACAACAGGGCAATCAGCCCCAGCATTTT. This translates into CASSPQQGNQPQHF.

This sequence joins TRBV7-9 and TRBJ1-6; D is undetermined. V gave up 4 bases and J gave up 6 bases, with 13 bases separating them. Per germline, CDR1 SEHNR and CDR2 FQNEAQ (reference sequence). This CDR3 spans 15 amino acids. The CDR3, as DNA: TGTGCCAGCAGCTCGATGACTGGGAGTAATTCACCCCTCCACTTT. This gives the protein CASSSMTGSNSPLHF. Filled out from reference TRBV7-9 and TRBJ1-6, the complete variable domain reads DTGVSQNPRHKITKRGQNVTFRCDPISEHNRLYWYRQTLGQGPEFLTYFQNEAQLEKSRLLSDRFSAERPKGSFSTLEIQRTEQGDSAMYLCASSSMTGSNSPLHFGNGTRLTVT.

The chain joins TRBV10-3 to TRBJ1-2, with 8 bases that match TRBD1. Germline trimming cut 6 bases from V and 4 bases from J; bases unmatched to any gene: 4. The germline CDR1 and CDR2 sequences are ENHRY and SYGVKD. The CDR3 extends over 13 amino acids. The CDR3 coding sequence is TGTGCCATCAGGACAGGGGTTTTCTATGGCTACACCTTC. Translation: CAIRTGVFYGYTF.

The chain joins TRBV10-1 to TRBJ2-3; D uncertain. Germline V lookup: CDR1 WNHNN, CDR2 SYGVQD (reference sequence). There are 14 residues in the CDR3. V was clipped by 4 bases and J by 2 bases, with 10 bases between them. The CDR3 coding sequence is TGCGCCAGCAGTGCCGCGGAGTACACAGATACGCAGTATTTT. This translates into CASSAAEYTDTQYF.

DNA of the CDR3: TGTGCCAGCAGCAATACAGGGACTGGAAACACCATATATTTT. Its translation is CASSNTGTGNTIYF. The V and J genes are TRBV5-5 and TRBJ1-3; tentative D call: TRBD1 (6 bases). The CDR3 totals 14 residues. Germline CDR1 and CDR2: SGHKS and YYEKEE (reference sequence). Deletions cut 4 bases from V and 2 bases from J, with 10 bases between.

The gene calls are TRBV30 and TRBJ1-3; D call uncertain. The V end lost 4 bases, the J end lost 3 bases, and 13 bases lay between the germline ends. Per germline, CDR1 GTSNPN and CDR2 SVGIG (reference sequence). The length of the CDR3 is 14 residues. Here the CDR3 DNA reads TGTGCCTGGACCGCCGGGGTAGGTGGAAACACCATATATTTT. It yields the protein CAWTAGVGGNTIYF.

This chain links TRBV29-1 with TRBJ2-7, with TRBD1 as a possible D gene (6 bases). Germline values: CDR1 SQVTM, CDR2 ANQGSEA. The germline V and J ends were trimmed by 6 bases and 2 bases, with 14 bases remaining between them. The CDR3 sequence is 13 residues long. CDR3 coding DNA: TGCAGCGTGAAGACAGGCGATGCCTACGAGCAGTACTTC. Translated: CSVKTGDAYEQYF.

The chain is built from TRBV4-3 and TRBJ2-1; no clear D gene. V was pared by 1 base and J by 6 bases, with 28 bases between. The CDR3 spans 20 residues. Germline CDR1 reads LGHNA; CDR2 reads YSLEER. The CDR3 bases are TGCGCCAGCAGCCAAGGAAGCACAGAACTTATAGTTTTGGGTTCCAATGAGCAGTTCTTC. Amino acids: CASSQGSTELIVLGSNEQFF.

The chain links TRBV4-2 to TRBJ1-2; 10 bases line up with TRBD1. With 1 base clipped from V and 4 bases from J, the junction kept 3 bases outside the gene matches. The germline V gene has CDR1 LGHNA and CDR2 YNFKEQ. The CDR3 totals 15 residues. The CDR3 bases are TGTGCCAGCAGCCAAGGGGGACAGGGGCTCTATGGCTACACCTTC. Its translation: CASSQGGQGLYGYTF.